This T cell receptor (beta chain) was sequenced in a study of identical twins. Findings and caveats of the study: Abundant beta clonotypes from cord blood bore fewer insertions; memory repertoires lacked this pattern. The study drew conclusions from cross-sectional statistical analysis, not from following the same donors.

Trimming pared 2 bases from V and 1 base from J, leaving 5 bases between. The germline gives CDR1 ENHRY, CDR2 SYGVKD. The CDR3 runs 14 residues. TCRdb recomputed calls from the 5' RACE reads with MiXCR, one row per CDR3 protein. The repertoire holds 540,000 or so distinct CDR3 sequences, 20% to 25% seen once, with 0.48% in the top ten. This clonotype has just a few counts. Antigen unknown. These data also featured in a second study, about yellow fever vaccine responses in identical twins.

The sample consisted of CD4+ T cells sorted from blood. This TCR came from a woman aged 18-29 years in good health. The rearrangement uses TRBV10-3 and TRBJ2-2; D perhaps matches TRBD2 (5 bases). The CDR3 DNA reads TGTGCCATCAGTGAGGGAGGGAACACCGGGGAGCTGTTTTTT. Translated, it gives CAISEGGNTGELFF.